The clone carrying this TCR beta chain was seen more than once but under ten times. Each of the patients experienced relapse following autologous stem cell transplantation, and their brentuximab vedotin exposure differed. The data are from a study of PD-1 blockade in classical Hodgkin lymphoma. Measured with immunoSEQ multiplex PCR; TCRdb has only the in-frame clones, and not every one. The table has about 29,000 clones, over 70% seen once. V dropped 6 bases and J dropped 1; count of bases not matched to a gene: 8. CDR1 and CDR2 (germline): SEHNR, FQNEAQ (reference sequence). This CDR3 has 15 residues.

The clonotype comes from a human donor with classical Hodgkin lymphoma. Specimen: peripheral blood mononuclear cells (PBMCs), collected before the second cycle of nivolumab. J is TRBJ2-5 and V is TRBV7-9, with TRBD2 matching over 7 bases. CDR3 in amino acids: CASRSGTGGQETQYF. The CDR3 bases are TGTGCCAGCAGGTCAGGGACGGGGGGCCAAGAGACCCAGTACTTC.